The 21 T cell receptor beta chains given below trace back to one sample, sequenced in a study of cytomegalovirus exposure and HLA in healthy donors (dated by TCRdb to 2016 to 2017). Preparation of the library involved the immunoSEQ multiplex PCR assay. TCRdb mirrors the immuneACCESS table, restricted to in-frame sequences. Some clones are absent from its copies; in checked studies, under half trace to an unresolved V gene, and the reason for the others is unknown. Across this sample there are 150,000 to 200,000 clones, with 80% to 85% seen only once. Together, the top ten hold approximately 3% of the sample. Sequenced material: PBMCs. The origin of the receptors is a woman younger than 30 in good health and CMV-seropositive.

This chain links TRBV6-1 with TRBJ2-2, with a tentative D call TRBD1 (5 bases). This CDR3 spans 14 amino acids. Per germline, CDR1 MNHNS and CDR2 SASEGT. Trimming stripped 7 bases from V and 2 bases from J, with 11 bases between. The CDR3 nucleotides read TGTGCCAGCATCCTCAGGGTTAACACCGGGGAGCTGTTTTTT. This translates into CASILRVNTGELFF.

V and J are TRBV5-4 and TRBJ2-2; TRBD2 might be the D (5 bases). V gave up 4 bases and J gave up 0 bases, with 13 bases separating them. The CDR3 is 16 residues long. Germline CDR1 and CDR2: SGHNT and YYREEE (reference sequence). This chain's CDR3 is CASSLRAGSNTGELFF. The DNA for the CDR3 is TGTGCCAGCAGCCTCCGGGCGGGCTCGAACACCGGGGAGCTGTTTTTT.

The V and J genes are TRBV15 and TRBJ1-2; 8 nucleotides line up with TRBD1. The V gene end was trimmed by 3 bases and the J gene end by 5 bases; junction bases not matched to a gene: 11. The CDR3 is 16 amino acids. Per the germline V gene, CDR1 is LNHNV and CDR2 is YYDKDF (reference sequence). CDR3 in amino acids: CATSRDRVSGLYGYTF. DNA for the CDR3: TGTGCCACCAGCAGGGACAGGGTTTCAGGTCTTTATGGCTACACCTTC.

The chain links TRBV27 to TRBJ2-1, with 8 positions matching TRBD2. The V gene's germline CDR1 is MNHEY and CDR2 SMNVEV (reference sequence). Germline trimming cut 3 bases from V and 4 bases from J; bases unmatched to any gene: 8. The CDR3 sequence is 16 residues long. The CDR3, as DNA: TGTGCCAGCAGTTTGCTTGGTAGCGGGGCGTACAATGAGCAGTTCTTC. This sequence encodes CASSLLGSGAYNEQFF.

The rearrangement links TRBV5-1 to TRBJ1-1; TRBD1 aligns across 7 bases. CDR1 SGHRS and CDR2 YFSETQ come from the germline V gene. Losses at the gene ends were 5 bases for V and 0 bases for J; bases not matched to a gene: 19. This CDR3 has 19 residues. The chain's CDR3 is CASRGKRGTDFTMNTEAFF. CDR3 in DNA: TGCGCCAGCAGGGGAAAACGAGGGACAGACTTCACCATGAACACTGAAGCTTTCTTT.

The chain couples TRBV7-9 to TRBJ1-2; D remains unclear. Germline V gene data show CDR1 as SEHNR and CDR2 as FQNEAQ (reference sequence). The CDR3 covers 13 residues. Trimming removed 8 bases at V and 0 bases at J, with 10 bases between. The CDR3 coding sequence is TGTGCCAGCGCTTATGGAGCTAACTATGGCTACACCTTC. Translation gives CASAYGANYGYTF.

The chain links TRBV2 to TRBJ1-1; a weak D match, TRBD1 (5 bases). V was shortened by 2 bases and J by 4 bases, with 11 bases between the two germline ends. The CDR3 is 14 amino acids. Germline V gene sequence: CDR1 SNHLY, CDR2 FYNNEI. In DNA form, the CDR3 reads TGTGCCAGCAGTGAACAGGGAGGGCGCACTGAAGCTTTCTTT. Its translation: CASSEQGGRTEAFF.

CDR3 in DNA: TGCGCCAGCAGCTTAGGCAGCGGGGATGAAAAACTGTTTTTT. This encodes CASSLGSGDEKLFF. V and J are TRBV5-1 and TRBJ1-4; D not resolved. Germline-derived CDR1 and CDR2 are SGHRS and YFSETQ. V was pared by 2 bases and J by 6 bases, with 11 bases between. This CDR3 contains 14 residues.

This clone is labeled as medium-sized. V gene TRBV10-3 combines with J gene TRBJ1-5, with no clear D. Germline CDR1 ENHRY, CDR2 SYGVKD. The CDR3 has 12 amino acids. Trimming left V 8 bases short and J 0 bases short, with 5 bases between. CDR3 bases: TGTGCCATCTCTCCTAGCAATCAGCCCCAGCATTTT. Translation: CAISPSNQPQHF.

This clone turned up a few times. The rearrangement uses TRBV6-5 and TRBJ1-6; 9 bases agree with TRBD1. The germline V gene encodes CDR1 MNHEY and CDR2 SVGAGI. The CDR3 sequence is 15 residues long. The J segment lost 7 bases and the V segment lost 6 bases, leaving 7 bases of the junction unmatched. CDR3 loop: CASRDGTGMNSPLHF. The CDR3 bases are TGTGCCAGCAGGGACGGGACAGGGATGAATTCACCCCTCCACTTT.

This chain uses TRBV29-1 with TRBJ2-5; 7 bases align to TRBD2. The V gene's germline CDR1 is SQVTM and CDR2 ANQGSEA. CDR3 length: 14 residues. J was trimmed by 1 base and V by 4 bases; bases with no gene match: 6. The CDR3 region has the DNA TGCAGCGTTGTGATAGCGGGCATCCAAGAGACCCAGTACTTC. Translation gives CSVVIAGIQETQYF.

This chain joins TRBV9 and TRBJ1-5; D may be TRBD1 (5 bases). Germline V gene sequence: CDR1 SGDLS, CDR2 YYNGEE. V lost 1 base and J lost 5, with 16 bases in between. The CDR3 consists of 16 residues. CDR3 nucleotides: TGTGCCAGCAGCGTACCGACAGACGAACCCGATCAGCCCCAGCATTTT. Translated: CASSVPTDEPDQPQHF.

The gene calls are TRBV10-3 and TRBJ2-1; D is uncertain. Deletions cut 5 bases from V and 10 bases from J, with 12 bases between. The CDR3 runs to 12 residues. Germline V lookup: CDR1 ENHRY, CDR2 SYGVKD. The DNA of the CDR3 is TGTGCCATCAGTACTGACTGGATGGAGCAGTTCTTC. The encoded protein is CAISTDWMEQFF.

The chain recombines TRBV7-9 with TRBJ2-7; D gene uncertain. Germline CDR1 reads SEHNR; CDR2 reads FQNEAQ (reference sequence). This CDR3 has 11 amino acids. Between the trimmed V and J ends, which lost 5 bases and 8 bases, there was a span of 10 bases. CDR3 nucleotides: TGTGCCAGCAGCGCAGCTAGAAAGCAGTACTTC. Amino acids: CASSAARKQYF.

The rearrangement links TRBV15 to TRBJ1-2, with 12 bases fitting TRBD1. The CDR3 consists of 16 residues. V was pared by 0 bases and J by 7 bases, with 6 bases of the junction left unmatched. Looked up from germline, CDR1 is LNHNV and CDR2 is YYDKDF (reference sequence). The CDR3 DNA follows: TGTGCCACCAGCAGAGATAGGGACAGGGGGCGCAGTGGCTACACCTTC. This sequence encodes CATSRDRDRGRSGYTF. Looking up the rest from reference TRBV15 and TRBJ1-2 gives the full variable domain: DAMVIQNPRYQVTQFGKPVTLSCSQTLNHNVMYWYQQKSSQAPKLLFHYYDKDFNNEADTPDNFQSRRPNTSFCFLDIRSPGLGDTAMYLCATSRDRDRGRSGYTFGSGTRLTVV.

The V call is TRBV2, the J call TRBJ2-7; TRBD2 agrees at 9 bases. This CDR3 comprises 15 residues. The V segment lost 2 bases and the J segment 5 bases; nucleotides outside the gene matches: 7. The germline V gene has CDR1 SNHLY and CDR2 FYNNEI. Written as DNA, the CDR3 is TGTGCCAGCAGTGAAAGTAGCGGGGGTGTTCACGAGCAGTACTTC. Translation: CASSESSGGVHEQYF.

The chain carries TRBV5-5 and TRBJ2-1; 9 bases are a match to TRBD2. The CDR3 loop spans 15 amino acids. From germline, CDR1 is SGHKS and CDR2 YYEKEE (reference sequence). The junction had 6 bases not matched to a gene; V was cut back by 0 bases and J by 8 bases. CDR3 coding DNA: TGTGCCAGCAGCTTGGTGCGCGGGGGGGCCGATGAGCAGTTCTTC. It yields the protein CASSLVRGGADEQFF. Filled out from reference TRBV5-5 and TRBJ2-1, the complete variable domain reads DAGVTQSPTHLIKTRGQQVTLRCSPISGHKSVSWYQQVLGQGPQFIFQYYEKEERGRGNFPDRFSARQFPNYSSELNVNALLLGDSALYLCASSLVRGGADEQFFGPGTRLTVL.

The chain is built from TRBV2 and TRBJ1-5, with D possibly being TRBD1 (6 bases). The CDR3 totals 16 residues. Trimming shortened V by 9 bases and J by 0 bases, and 18 bases separated the two germline ends. Per germline, CDR1 SNHLY and CDR2 FYNNEI. The CDR3 DNA reads as TGTGCCAGTTTAGCTGAAGGGGGAGTTAGCAATCAGCCCCAGCATTTT. It translates to CASLAEGGVSNQPQHF.

V gene TRBV7-2 combines with J gene TRBJ2-3, with D possibly being TRBD2 (7 bases). CDR1 SGHTA and CDR2 FQGNSA come from the germline V gene. The CDR3 consists of 17 residues. The V gene lost 4 bases and the J gene lost 5 bases, with 22 bases spanning the gap. CDR3 nucleotide sequence: TGTGCCAGCAGCTACCGAATGGGGGGGGCCGAAGTAGATACGCAGTATTTT. It is translated as CASSYRMGGAEVDTQYF.

The J gene is TRBJ1-1, the V gene TRBV7-8, with D tentatively TRBD1 (6 bases). V lost 2 bases to trimming and J lost 4 bases, with 17 bases between them. Germline V CDR1 and CDR2: SGHVS, FQNEAQ. The CDR3 is 16 residues long. The DNA of the CDR3 is TGTGCCAGCAGCTTAAATGGTCCGGGACAAGGCACTGAAGCTTTCTTT. Translation gives CASSLNGPGQGTEAFF.

The chain employs TRBV29-1 and TRBJ2-3; 13 bases are shared with TRBD2. Losses at the gene ends were 4 bases for V and 2 bases for J; bases not matched to a gene: 6. Germline CDR1 SQVTM, CDR2 ANQGSEA. The CDR3 runs 16 residues. This CDR3 is CSVGGTSGDFTDTQYF. CDR3 nucleotide sequence: TGCAGCGTTGGAGGGACTAGCGGGGATTTCACAGATACGCAGTATTTT.